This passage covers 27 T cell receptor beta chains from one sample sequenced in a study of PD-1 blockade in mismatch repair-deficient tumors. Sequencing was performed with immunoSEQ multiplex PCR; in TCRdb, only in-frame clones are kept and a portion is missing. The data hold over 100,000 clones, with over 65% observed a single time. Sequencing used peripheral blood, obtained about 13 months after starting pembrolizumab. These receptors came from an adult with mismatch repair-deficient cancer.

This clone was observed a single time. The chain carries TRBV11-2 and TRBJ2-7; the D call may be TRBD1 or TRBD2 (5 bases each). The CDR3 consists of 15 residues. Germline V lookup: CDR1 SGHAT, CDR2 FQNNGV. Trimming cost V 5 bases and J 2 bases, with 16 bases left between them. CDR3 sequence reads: CASSAYGGRTYEQYF. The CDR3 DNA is TGTGCCAGCAGCGCGTATGGGGGTCGCACCTACGAGCAGTACTTC.

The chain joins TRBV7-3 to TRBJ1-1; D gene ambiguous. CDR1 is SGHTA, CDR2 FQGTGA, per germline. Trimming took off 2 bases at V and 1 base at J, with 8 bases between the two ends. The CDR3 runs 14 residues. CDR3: CASSLGGENTEAFF. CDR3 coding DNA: TGTGCCAGCAGCTTAGGTGGCGAGAACACTGAAGCTTTCTTT.

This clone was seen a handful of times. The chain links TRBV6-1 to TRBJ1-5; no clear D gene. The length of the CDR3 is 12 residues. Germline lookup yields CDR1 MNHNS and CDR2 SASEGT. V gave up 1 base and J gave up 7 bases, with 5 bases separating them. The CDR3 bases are TGTGCCAGCAGTGAAGAACAGCAGCCCCAGCATTTT. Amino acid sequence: CASSEEQQPQHF.

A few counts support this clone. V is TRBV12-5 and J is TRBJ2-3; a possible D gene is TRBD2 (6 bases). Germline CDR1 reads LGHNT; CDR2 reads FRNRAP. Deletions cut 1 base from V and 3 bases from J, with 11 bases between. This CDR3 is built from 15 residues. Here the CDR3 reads CASGLETGRTDTQYF. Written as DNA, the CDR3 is TGTGCTAGTGGTTTGGAGACCGGGAGAACAGATACGCAGTATTTT.

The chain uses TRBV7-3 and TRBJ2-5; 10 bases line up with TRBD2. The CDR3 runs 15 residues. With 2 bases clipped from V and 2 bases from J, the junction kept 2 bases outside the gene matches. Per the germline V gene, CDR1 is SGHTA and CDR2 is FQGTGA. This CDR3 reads CASSLYSGRQETQYF. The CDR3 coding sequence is TGTGCCAGCAGCTTATATAGCGGGAGGCAAGAGACCCAGTACTTC.

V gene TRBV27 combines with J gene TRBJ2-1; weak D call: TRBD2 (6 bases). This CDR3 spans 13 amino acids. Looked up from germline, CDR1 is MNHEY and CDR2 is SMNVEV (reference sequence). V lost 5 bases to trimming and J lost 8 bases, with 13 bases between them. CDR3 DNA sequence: TGTGCCAGCAGTATCAGACTAGGGGATGAGCAGTTCTTC. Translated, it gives CASSIRLGDEQFF.

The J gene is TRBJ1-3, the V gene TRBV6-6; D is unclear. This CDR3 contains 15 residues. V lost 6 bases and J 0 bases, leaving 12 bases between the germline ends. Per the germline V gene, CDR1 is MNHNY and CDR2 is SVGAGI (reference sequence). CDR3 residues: CASSLEGDSGNTIYF. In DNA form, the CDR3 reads TGTGCCAGCAGCCTAGAGGGAGACTCTGGAAACACCATATATTTT.

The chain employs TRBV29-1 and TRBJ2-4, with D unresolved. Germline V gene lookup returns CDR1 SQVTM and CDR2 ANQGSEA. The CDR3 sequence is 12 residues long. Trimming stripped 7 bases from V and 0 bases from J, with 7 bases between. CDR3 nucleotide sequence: TGCAGCGCCATAATAGCCAAAAACATTCAGTACTTC. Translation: CSAIIAKNIQYF.

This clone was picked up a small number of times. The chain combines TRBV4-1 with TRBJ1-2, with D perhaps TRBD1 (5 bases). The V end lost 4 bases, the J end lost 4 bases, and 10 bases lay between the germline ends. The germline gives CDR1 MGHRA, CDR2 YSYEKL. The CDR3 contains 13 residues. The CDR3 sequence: CASSRPGTYGYTF. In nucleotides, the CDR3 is TGCGCCAGCAGCCGCCCCGGGACCTATGGCTACACCTTC.

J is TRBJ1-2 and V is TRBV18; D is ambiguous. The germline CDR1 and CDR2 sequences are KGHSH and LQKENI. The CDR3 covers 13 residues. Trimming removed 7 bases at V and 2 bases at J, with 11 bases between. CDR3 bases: TGTGCCAGCTTAGAACAGCCGAACTATGGCTACACCTTC. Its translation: CASLEQPNYGYTF.

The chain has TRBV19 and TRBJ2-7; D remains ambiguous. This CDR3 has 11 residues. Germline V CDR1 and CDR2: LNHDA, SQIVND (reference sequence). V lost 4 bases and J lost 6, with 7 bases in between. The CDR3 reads CASSTRSEQYF. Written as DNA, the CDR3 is TGTGCCAGTAGTACCCGATCCGAGCAGTACTTC.

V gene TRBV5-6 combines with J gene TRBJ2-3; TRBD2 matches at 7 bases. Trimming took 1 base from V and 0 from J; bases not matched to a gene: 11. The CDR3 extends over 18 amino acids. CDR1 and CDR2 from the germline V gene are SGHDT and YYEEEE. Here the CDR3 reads CASSLPRRRAGSTDTQYF. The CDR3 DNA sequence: TGTGCCAGCAGCTTGCCCCGTCGTCGAGCGGGAAGCACAGATACGCAGTATTTT.

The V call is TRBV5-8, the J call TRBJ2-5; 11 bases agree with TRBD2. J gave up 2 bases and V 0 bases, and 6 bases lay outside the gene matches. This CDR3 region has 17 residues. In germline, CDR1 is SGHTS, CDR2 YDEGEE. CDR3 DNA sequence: TGTGCCAGCAGCTTGGGACTAGCGGGGAACCCACAAGAGACCCAGTACTTC. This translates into CASSLGLAGNPQETQYF.

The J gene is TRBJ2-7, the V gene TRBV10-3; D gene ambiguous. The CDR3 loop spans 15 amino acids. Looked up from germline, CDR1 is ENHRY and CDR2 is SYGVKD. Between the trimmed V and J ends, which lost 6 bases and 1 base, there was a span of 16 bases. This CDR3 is CAIRTTLDGSYEQYF. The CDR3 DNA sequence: TGTGCCATCAGGACCACCTTAGACGGTTCCTACGAGCAGTACTTC.

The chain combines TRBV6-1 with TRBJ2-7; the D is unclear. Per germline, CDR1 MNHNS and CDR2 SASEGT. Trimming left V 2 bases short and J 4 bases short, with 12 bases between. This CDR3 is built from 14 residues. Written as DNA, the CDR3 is TGTGCCAGCAGTGAATTGGCAGCACCTTACGAGCAGTACTTC. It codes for CASSELAAPYEQYF.

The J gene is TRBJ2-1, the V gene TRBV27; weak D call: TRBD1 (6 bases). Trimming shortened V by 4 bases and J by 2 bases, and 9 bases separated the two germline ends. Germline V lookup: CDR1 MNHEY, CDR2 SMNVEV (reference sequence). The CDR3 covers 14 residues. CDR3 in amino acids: CASSSQGPYNEQFF. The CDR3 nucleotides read TGTGCCAGCAGTTCTCAGGGGCCCTACAATGAGCAGTTCTTC.

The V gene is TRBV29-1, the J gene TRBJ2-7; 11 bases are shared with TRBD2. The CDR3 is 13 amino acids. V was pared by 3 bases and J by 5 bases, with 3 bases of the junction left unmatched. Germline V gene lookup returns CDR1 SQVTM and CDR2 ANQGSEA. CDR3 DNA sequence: TGCAGCGTTGACACTAGCGGGAGTAACGAGCAGTACTTC. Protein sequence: CSVDTSGSNEQYF.

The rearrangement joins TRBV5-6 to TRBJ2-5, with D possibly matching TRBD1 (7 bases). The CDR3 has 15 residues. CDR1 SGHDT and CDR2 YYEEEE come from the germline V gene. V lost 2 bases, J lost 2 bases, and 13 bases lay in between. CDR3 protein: CASSFLSGGQETQYF. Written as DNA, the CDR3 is TGTGCCAGCAGCTTTCTCTCAGGGGGGCAAGAGACCCAGTACTTC.

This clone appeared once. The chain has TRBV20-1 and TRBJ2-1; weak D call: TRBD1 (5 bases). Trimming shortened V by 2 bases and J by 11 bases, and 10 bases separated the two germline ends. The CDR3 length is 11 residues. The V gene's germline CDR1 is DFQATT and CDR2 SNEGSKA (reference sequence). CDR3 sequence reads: CSARPDTQQFF. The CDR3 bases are TGCAGTGCTAGACCGGACACCCAGCAGTTCTTC.

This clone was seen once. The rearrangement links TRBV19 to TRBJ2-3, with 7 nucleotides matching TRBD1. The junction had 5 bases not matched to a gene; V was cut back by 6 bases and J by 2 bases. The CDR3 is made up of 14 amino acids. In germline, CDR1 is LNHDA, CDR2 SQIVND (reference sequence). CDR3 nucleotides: TGTGCCAGTAGCTGGACAGGAACCACAGATACGCAGTATTTT. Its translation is CASSWTGTTDTQYF.

This CDR3 reads CSVANRGRDYGYTF. The CDR3 DNA reads TGCAGCGTGGCCAACAGGGGACGGGACTATGGCTACACCTTC. The chain couples TRBV29-1 to TRBJ1-2; 7 nucleotides match TRBD1. Germline-derived CDR1 and CDR2 are SQVTM and ANQGSEA. This CDR3 contains 14 residues. V lost 6 bases to trimming and J lost 3 bases; unmatched junction nucleotides: 10.

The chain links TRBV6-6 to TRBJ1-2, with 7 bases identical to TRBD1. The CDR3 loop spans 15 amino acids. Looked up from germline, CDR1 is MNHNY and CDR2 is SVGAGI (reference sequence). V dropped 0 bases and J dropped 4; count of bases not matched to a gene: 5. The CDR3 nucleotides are TGTGCCAGCAGTTACTCGGCTCAGGGGGTCTATGGCTACACCTTC. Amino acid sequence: CASSYSAQGVYGYTF.

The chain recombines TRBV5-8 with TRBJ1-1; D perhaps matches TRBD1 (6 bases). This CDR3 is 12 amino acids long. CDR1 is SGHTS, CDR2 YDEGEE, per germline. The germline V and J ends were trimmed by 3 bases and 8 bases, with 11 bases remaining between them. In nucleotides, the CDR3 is TGTGCCAGCAGCTGGACCGGGACAGAAGCTTTCTTT. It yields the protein CASSWTGTEAFF.

The CDR3 DNA sequence: TGTGCCAGCAGTGAAGGATACCAGGGGGAGGAGACCCAGTACTTC. This sequence encodes CASSEGYQGEETQYF. The chain employs TRBV2 and TRBJ2-5; 7 positions agree with TRBD1. The V and J ends lost 1 base and 5 bases, in that order; junction bases with no gene match: 7. Germline assignment: CDR1 SNHLY and CDR2 FYNNEI. The CDR3 is 15 amino acids.

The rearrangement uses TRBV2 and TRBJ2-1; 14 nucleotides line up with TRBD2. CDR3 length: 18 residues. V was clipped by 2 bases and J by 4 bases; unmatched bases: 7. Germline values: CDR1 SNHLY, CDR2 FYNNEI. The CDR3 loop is CASSEPTSGRAEYNEQFF. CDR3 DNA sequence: TGTGCCAGCAGTGAACCGACTAGCGGGAGGGCCGAATACAATGAGCAGTTCTTC.

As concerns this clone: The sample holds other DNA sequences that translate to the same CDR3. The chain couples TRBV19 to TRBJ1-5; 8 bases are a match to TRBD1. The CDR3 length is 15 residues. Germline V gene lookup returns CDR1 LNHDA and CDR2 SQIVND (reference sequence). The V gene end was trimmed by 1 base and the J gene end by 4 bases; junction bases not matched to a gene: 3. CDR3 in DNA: TGTGCCAGTAGTATAGTCCAGGGGGCTAATCAGCCCCAGCATTTT. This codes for CASSIVQGANQPQHF.

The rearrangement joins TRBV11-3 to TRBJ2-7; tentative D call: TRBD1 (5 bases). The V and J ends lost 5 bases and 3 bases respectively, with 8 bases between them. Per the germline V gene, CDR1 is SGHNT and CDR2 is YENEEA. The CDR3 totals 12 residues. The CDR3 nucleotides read TGTGCCAGCAGCGAGACAGACTACGAGCAGTACTTC. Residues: CASSETDYEQYF. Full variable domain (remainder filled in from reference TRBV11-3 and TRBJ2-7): EAGVVQSPRYKIIEKKQPVAFWCNPISGHNTLYWYLQNLGQGPELLIRYENEEAVDDSQLPKDRFSAERLKGVDSTLKIQPAELGDSAVYLCASSETDYEQYFGPGTRLTVT.